These T cell receptor beta chains were read from a single sample in a study of metastatic and nonmetastatic thyroid tumors. TCRdb re-called the PCR reads through MiXCR. The profile shows approximately 13,000 clones, around an eighth of them singletons. Specimen: blood. The receptors were sampled from a female donor with papillary thyroid cancer or a benign thyroid nodule (not recorded which). Some clones in this sample may be carry-over from other donors' samples. Both conserved end residues are part of each CDR3. D genes are given only for firm matches. Clone size is given for some rows only: seen once, a few or many times, or a class if the clone is expanded.

TRBJ1-1 TRBV11-2 - many TGTGCCAGCAGCTTGATGAACACTGAAGCTTTCTTT CASSLMNTEAFF
TRBJ2-7 TRBV20-1 - many TGCAGTGCTCAACCTAGGGACGAGCAGTACTTC CSAQPRDEQYF
TRBJ2-2 TRBV27 - many TGTGCCAGCAGTTTAACGAACACCGGGGAGCTGTTTTTT CASSLTNTGELFF
TRBJ2-1 TRBV5-4 - many TGTGCCAGCAGCCCGGATAGCAAAAATGAGCAGTTCTTC CASSPDSKNEQFF
TRBJ1-1 TRBV5-4 - many TGTGCCAGCAGCGGAGGACCCTTTGTAGACACTGAAGCTTTCTTT CASSGGPFVDTEAFF
TRBJ1-1 TRBV12-3/TRBV12-4 - many TGTGCCAGCACCGCGTCGGCGTACACTGAAGCTTTCTTT CASTASAYTEAFF
TRBJ2-3 TRBV6-4 - - TGTGCCACCAGTGATCGAAGCGGGCGGGGCACAGATACGCAGTATTTT CATSDRSGRGTDTQYF
TRBJ2-1 TRBV24-1 - - TGTGCCACCAGTGATGGGACCCAGGAGCAGTTCTTC CATSDGTQEQFF
TRBJ1-6 TRBV12-3/TRBV12-4 - few TGTGCCAGCAGTTTTGGGCAGGGATATTCACCCCTCCACTTT CASSFGQGYSPLHF
TRBJ2-7 TRBV5-1 TRBD1 - TGCGCCAGCAGCCGGGACAGGGCTACCTACGAGCAGTACTTC CASSRDRATYEQYF
TRBJ2-3 TRBV27 TRBD1 many TGTGCCAGCAGTCAGGGGGCGGCAGATACGCAGTATTTT CASSQGAADTQYF
TRBJ1-4 TRBV30 - many TGTGCCTGGAACATCCGGGCCAAGCAGGAAAAACTGTTTTTT CAWNIRAKQEKLFF
TRBJ2-3 TRBV15 TRBD2 many TGTGCCACCAGCAGACCTAGCGGTATCACAGATACGCAGTATTTT CATSRPSGITDTQYF
TRBJ2-7 TRBV15 - many TGTGCCACCAGCGCCAAATTCGGGTACTCCTACGAGCAGTACTTC CATSAKFGYSYEQYF
TRBJ1-3 TRBV27 - medium-sized TGTGCCAACTCTGGAAACACCATATATTTT CANSGNTIYF
TRBJ1-1 TRBV20-1 TRBD1 - TGCAGTGCTAGACCGTTACCGGGACAGGGGACCCCCTGGAACACTGAAGCTTTCTTT CSARPLPGQGTPWNTEAFF
TRBJ1-6 TRBV2 - few TGTGCCAGCCCCAGGTCGAGCTCCTATAATTCACCCCTCCACTTT CASPRSSSYNSPLHF
TRBJ2-5 TRBV7-9 - many TGTGCCAGCAGCTTCAGGGGGGGGGGTGAAGAGACCCAGTACTTC CASSFRGGGEETQYF
TRBJ2-1 TRBV10-3 - many TGTGCCATCAGTGTGGGTTACGAGCAGTTCTTC CAISVGYEQFF
TRBJ2-2 TRBV27 TRBD2 medium-sized TGTGCCAGCAGTTTAGTAGGCCTAGCGGGAGGCCGAGGGACCGGGGAGCTGTTTTTT CASSLVGLAGGRGTGELFF
TRBJ2-3 TRBV5-4 TRBD2 - TGTGCCAGCAGCTCTACTAGCGGGGGGGATACGCAGTATTTT CASSSTSGGDTQYF
TRBJ1-1 TRBV2 - many TGTGCCAGCAGTGAAGGGGGGCGAGGGACTGAAGCTTTCTTT CASSEGGRGTEAFF
TRBJ2-1 TRBV10-3 TRBD2 many TGTGCCATCAGTGAGGATGGACTAGTCGAGCAGTTCTTC CAISEDGLVEQFF
TRBJ2-7 TRBV6-6 - - TGTGCCAAAAGTTACTCGAGGTCCGCGACCGAGCAGTACTTC CAKSYSRSATEQYF
TRBJ1-1 TRBV6-2/TRBV6-3 - medium-sized TGTGCCAGCAGTTCCCTCGAGGCCGCCCCTAGGGCTGAAGCTTTCTTT CASSSLEAAPRAEAFF
TRBJ2-3 TRBV10-3 TRBD2 many TGTGCCATCAGGGGAATGACTAGCTCGCAGTATTTT CAIRGMTSSQYF
TRBJ2-1 TRBV6-2/TRBV6-3 TRBD2 few TGTGCCAGCAGCCCCGGACTAGCGGTGGGGAGTGGGCAGTTCTTC CASSPGLAVGSGQFF
TRBJ2-1 TRBV20-1 TRBD2 many TGCAGTGCTAGTGGTCGGGGGGACTACAATGAGCAGTTCTTC CSASGRGDYNEQFF
TRBJ2-2 TRBV28 - medium-sized TGTGCCAGCACTGCTCACGTGGGAGAAACCGGGGAGCTGTTTTTT CASTAHVGETGELFF
TRBJ1-3 TRBV5-1 - many TGCGCCAGCAGCCTGGGGGGTACGTCCCGTCGAGGAAACACCATATATTTT CASSLGGTSRRGNTIYF
TRBJ1-4 TRBV20-1 - many TGCAGTGCTAGGCAAACAGGGTGGGCTGAAAAACTGTTTTTT CSARQTGWAEKLFF
TRBJ1-2 TRBV19 - many TGTGCCGCCGGGCAGGGCCTCTATGGCTACACCTTC CAAGQGLYGYTF
TRBJ2-5 TRBV30 - many TGTGCCTGGAGTGTTGGCAGGGGAGAGACCCAGTACTTC CAWSVGRGETQYF
TRBJ2-7 TRBV4-2 TRBD2 many TGTGCCAGCAGCCAAGCGTGGGCTAGCGGGGGCGGGAGCTCCTACGAGCAGTACTTC CASSQAWASGGGSSYEQYF
TRBJ1-6 TRBV19 - many TGTGCCAGTAGGATTACCGGGGGGAATAATTCACCCCTCCACTTT CASRITGGNNSPLHF
TRBJ1-2 TRBV29-1 TRBD1 many TGCAGCGCCGGGGACAGAAAAAACTATGGCTACACCTTC CSAGDRKNYGYTF
TRBJ2-7 TRBV7-9 - medium-sized TGTGCCAGCAGCCCTTCCAACGAGCAGTACTTC CASSPSNEQYF
TRBJ1-1 TRBV6-1 TRBD1 medium-sized TGTGCCAGCAGTTTGGACAGGGGCACTGAAGCTTTCTTT CASSLDRGTEAFF
TRBJ1-5 TRBV19 TRBD1 medium-sized TGTGCCAGTAGTCAACAGGGGCCCGACAATCAGCCCCAGCATTTT CASSQQGPDNQPQHF
TRBJ1-1 TRBV6-1 - few TGTGCCAGCAGGCAGGGTAACACTGAAGCTTTCTTT CASRQGNTEAFF
TRBJ2-5 TRBV20-1 - many TGCAGTGCTAGAGACTTCAGCCCGGTGGTGGAGACCCAGTACTTC CSARDFSPVVETQYF
TRBJ1-1 TRBV7-2 - - TGTGCCAGCAGCTTAGTAGGGGCGGACACTGAAGCTTTCTTT CASSLVGADTEAFF
TRBJ1-2 TRBV20-1 - - TGCAGTGCTAGATCCCTTGGGCCGTCCAACTATGGCTACACCTTC CSARSLGPSNYGYTF
TRBJ1-4 TRBV19 TRBD1 many TGTGCCAGTAGTGCATGGACAGGGAAAGCTGCAACTAATGAAAAACTGTTTTTT CASSAWTGKAATNEKLFF
TRBJ2-3 TRBV5-1 - once TGCGCCAGCAGCTTGTTCGAGGTCCTCTCAGATACGCAGTATTTT CASSLFEVLSDTQYF
TRBJ2-2 TRBV27 - - TGTGCCAGCAGTTTTAGGAAGGGTTCCGGCGTGGAGCTGTTTTTT CASSFRKGSGVELFF
TRBJ2-1 TRBV27 TRBD1 - TGTGCCAGCAACCCCCAGGGGGTTCCCTACAATGAGCAGTTCTTC CASNPQGVPYNEQFF
TRBJ2-7 TRBV20-1 - once - CSARWGSGISYEQCF
TRBJ2-3 TRBV7-9 - many TGTGCCAGCAGCCTAAGGACGGCTTTAGATACGCAGTATTTT CASSLRTALDTQYF
TRBJ1-1 TRBV18 - many TGTGCCAGCTCATCAGGCTCTAACACTGAAGCTTTCTTT CASSSGSNTEAFF
TRBJ2-3 TRBV5-4 - few TGTGCCAGCTGCTACGGGACCCCGGCGAGCACAGATACGCAGTATTTT CASCYGTPASTDTQYF
TRBJ1-2 TRBV29-1 - many TGCAGCGTTGAGCGGACGGGTTTGGGCTACACCTTC CSVERTGLGYTF
TRBJ2-2 TRBV7-6 - many TGTGCCAGCAGCTTAATGGAACAGACGAACACCGGGGAGCTGTTTTTT CASSLMEQTNTGELFF
TRBJ1-1 TRBV5-4 TRBD1 many TGTGCCAGCAGCTTAGACAGGGGCCTGCAAATGAACACTGAAGCTTTCTTT CASSLDRGLQMNTEAFF
TRBJ2-1 TRBV2 TRBD2 few TGTGCCAGCAGCAATAGCGGGGGGGCAGGTGAGCAGTTCTTC CASSNSGGAGEQFF